A single sample is the source of the 32 T cell receptor beta chains below, sequenced in a study of OX40 agonist ivuxolimab in advanced cancers. The table came from immunoSEQ multiplex PCR; TCRdb's copy has only in-frame clones and leaves some out. The table has approximately 66,000 clones, 75% to 90% seen once; the top ten hold around 6.9%. Specimen: CD4+ or CD8+ T cells sorted from blood, collected in a trial of the OX40 agonist ivuxolimab. The source is an adult with an advanced solid tumor such as melanoma, head and neck, liver or kidney cancer.

This chain joins TRBV6-6 and TRBJ2-1, with a tentative D call TRBD2 (5 bases). V lost 6 bases and J 7 bases, leaving 13 bases between the germline ends. The CDR3 extends over 13 amino acids. Germline V gene sequence: CDR1 MNHNY, CDR2 SVGAGI (reference sequence). The CDR3 coding sequence is TGTGCCAGCAGCCTCCCCAGAGGGAATGAGCAGTTCTTC. Translating gives CASSLPRGNEQFF.

The rearrangement uses TRBV18 and TRBJ2-7; no definite D call. The germline CDR1 and CDR2 sequences are KGHSH and LQKENI. This CDR3 has 15 amino acids. V lost 3 bases and J lost 0, with 12 bases in between. This CDR3 reads CASSPKAFSSYEQYF. CDR3 bases: TGTGCCAGCTCACCGAAAGCGTTTTCCTCCTACGAGCAGTACTTC.

This chain connects TRBV28 to TRBJ2-3; tentatively, D is TRBD2 (5 bases). Germline assignment: CDR1 MDHEN and CDR2 SYDVKM. Trimming pared 1 base from V and 3 bases from J, leaving 11 bases between. This CDR3 spans 15 amino acids. Here the CDR3 DNA reads TGTGCCAGCAGTTTATCCGACACGGGGACAGATACGCAGTATTTT. Translating gives CASSLSDTGTDTQYF.

The gene calls are TRBV6-6 and TRBJ2-7; D is unresolved. The CDR3 totals 13 residues. The V gene lost 0 bases and the J gene lost 1 base, with 4 bases spanning the gap. CDR1 MNHNY and CDR2 SVGAGI come from the germline V gene (reference sequence). As DNA, the CDR3 is TGTGCCAGCAGTTACTCAGGGTCCTACGAGCAGTACTTC. It yields the protein CASSYSGSYEQYF.

The chain uses TRBV7-3 and TRBJ1-2, with D hard to call. The CDR3 runs to 14 residues. Between the trimmed V and J ends, which lost 5 bases and 5 bases, there was a span of 15 bases. Germline values: CDR1 SGHTA, CDR2 FQGTGA. The CDR3 loop reads CASSLDGFAYGYTF. CDR3 nucleotides: TGTGCCAGCAGCCTGGACGGATTCGCGTATGGCTACACCTTC.

This clone was recorded only once. The chain employs TRBV7-9 and TRBJ2-3, with D maybe TRBD1 (6 bases). V was shortened by 5 bases and J by 6 bases, with 18 bases between the two germline ends. The CDR3 has 15 residues. Germline CDR1 is SEHNR and CDR2 is FQNEAQ (reference sequence). The CDR3 here is CASSLGVLGADTQYF. In DNA form, the CDR3 reads TGTGCCAGCAGCCTGGGTGTTCTGGGGGCCGATACGCAGTATTTT.

The chain employs TRBV29-1 and TRBJ2-1; D not resolved. Germline loops: CDR1 SQVTM, CDR2 ANQGSEA. The length of the CDR3 is 12 residues. V lost 1 base and J 7 bases, leaving 8 bases between the germline ends. The CDR3 protein is CSVEGAENEQFF. CDR3 sequence (DNA): TGCAGCGTTGAAGGGGCCGAAAATGAGCAGTTCTTC.

The chain carries TRBV11-2 and TRBJ2-1; D is undetermined. Per the germline V gene, CDR1 is SGHAT and CDR2 is FQNNGV. The CDR3 sequence is 13 residues long. V shed 5 bases and J shed 10 bases, with 15 bases lying between them. CDR3 amino acids: CASSLTVAPEQFF. CDR3 DNA: TGTGCCAGCAGCCTAACGGTCGCACCGGAGCAGTTCTTC.

This sequence joins TRBV6-5 and TRBJ1-6; a weak D match, TRBD1 (5 bases). Germline V gene data show CDR1 as MNHEY and CDR2 as SVGAGI. Trimming shortened V by 6 bases and J by 8 bases, and 8 bases separated the two germline ends. The CDR3 is made up of 12 amino acids. CDR3 bases: TGTGCCAGCAGACAGGACTATTCACCCCTCCACTTT. This translates into CASRQDYSPLHF.

This clone was seen only a few times. The V gene is TRBV6-4, the J gene TRBJ2-2; D is ambiguous. Germline V gene sequence: CDR1 MRHNA, CDR2 SNTAGT. The CDR3 has 15 amino acids. Trimming removed 2 bases at V and 3 bases at J, with 10 bases between. CDR3 residues: CASSDPNMDTGELFF. CDR3 coding DNA: TGTGCCAGCAGTGACCCTAACATGGACACCGGGGAGCTGTTTTTT.

The chain has TRBV4-1 and TRBJ2-2; 9 bases match TRBD1. The CDR3 is 16 amino acids. Trimming cost V 3 bases and J 4 bases; bases outside gene matches: 6. Germline CDR1 and CDR2: MGHRA and YSYEKL. DNA of the CDR3: TGCGCCAGCAGCCAGACCGGGACAGGGTTCACCGGGGAGCTGTTTTTT. Amino acids: CASSQTGTGFTGELFF.

This chain links TRBV19 with TRBJ2-1; TRBD1 is a possible D gene (5 bases). In germline, CDR1 is LNHDA, CDR2 SQIVND (reference sequence). V lost 3 bases and J lost 8, with 8 bases in between. The CDR3 covers 12 residues. The CDR3 DNA reads as TGTGCCAGTAGTATGGGGCTAGATGAGCAGTTCTTC. This codes for CASSMGLDEQFF.

The chain couples TRBV7-9 to TRBJ2-7; no clear D. CDR1 is SEHNR and CDR2 is FQNEAQ in the germline V gene (reference sequence). V gave up 1 base and J gave up 3 bases, with 13 bases separating them. CDR3 length: 15 residues. CDR3 region: CASSLVDGALYEQYF. CDR3 nucleotide sequence: TGTGCCAGCAGCTTAGTCGACGGAGCCCTCTACGAGCAGTACTTC.

The rearrangement links TRBV6-1 to TRBJ1-5; D unclear. The CDR3 is 13 residues long. Per germline, CDR1 MNHNS and CDR2 SASEGT. Trimming cost V 2 bases and J 4 bases, with 6 bases left between them. The CDR3 sequence is CASSEWRNQPQHF. The CDR3 bases are TGTGCCAGCAGTGAATGGAGGAATCAGCCCCAGCATTTT.

The V call is TRBV6-5, the J call TRBJ1-1; weak D call: TRBD1 (5 bases). V shed 4 bases and J shed 6 bases, with 18 bases lying between them. CDR3 length: 15 amino acids. Germline CDR1 reads MNHEY; CDR2 reads SVGAGI. Written as DNA, the CDR3 is TGTGCCAGCAGTTCCGATACGACAGTAACCTCTGAAGCTTTCTTT. Amino acid sequence: CASSSDTTVTSEAFF.

V is TRBV27 and J is TRBJ1-1; maybe TRBD1 (5 bases). This CDR3 region has 13 residues. Deletions cut 3 bases from V and 8 bases from J, with 13 bases between. Germline V gene sequence: CDR1 MNHEY, CDR2 SMNVEV (reference sequence). CDR3 nucleotides: TGTGCCAGCAGTTTGGATCCGGGACTAGAAGCTTTCTTT. Protein sequence: CASSLDPGLEAFF.

The chain has TRBV15 and TRBJ1-6, with D unresolved. Per the germline V gene, CDR1 is LNHNV and CDR2 is YYDKDF (reference sequence). Trimming cost V 3 bases and J 0 bases, with 9 bases left between them. There are 16 residues in the CDR3. CDR3 DNA: TGTGCCACCAGCAGTCTAGATAGCTCCTATAATTCACCCCTCCACTTT. Amino acids: CATSSLDSSYNSPLHF. Variable domain in full (rest from reference TRBV15 and TRBJ1-6): DAMVIQNPRYQVTQFGKPVTLSCSQTLNHNVMYWYQQKSSQAPKLLFHYYDKDFNNEADTPDNFQSRRPNTSFCFLDIRSPGLGDTAMYLCATSSLDSSYNSPLHFGNGTRLTVT.

V is TRBV9 and J is TRBJ1-4, with TRBD1 matching over 7 bases. Losses at the gene ends were 3 bases for V and 1 base for J; bases not matched to a gene: 6. Germline V CDR1 and CDR2: SGDLS, YYNGEE. The CDR3 totals 16 residues. The CDR3 coding sequence is TGTGCCAGCAGCGGACAGGGAGGAGGAACTAATGAAAAACTGTTTTTT. Translating it yields CASSGQGGGTNEKLFF.

This chain connects TRBV4-2 to TRBJ1-5; no firm D call. Germline assignment: CDR1 LGHNA and CDR2 YNFKEQ. With 1 base removed from V and 4 bases from J, the gap between germline ends came to 8 bases. The CDR3 runs 14 residues. CDR3 sequence (DNA): TGTGCCAGCAGCCAAGTTGAGATGAATCAGCCCCAGCATTTT. Translating it yields CASSQVEMNQPQHF.

DNA for the CDR3: TGTGCCAGTAGTATAGTCCAGGACACCCAACCATGGGACTATGGCTACACCTTC. Protein product: CASSIVQDTQPWDYGYTF. The chain carries TRBV19 and TRBJ1-2, with D tentatively TRBD1 (5 bases). With 1 base removed from V and 3 bases from J, the gap between germline ends came to 21 bases. This CDR3 is 18 amino acids long. Germline CDR1 reads LNHDA; CDR2 reads SQIVND (reference sequence).

The chain couples TRBV6-5 to TRBJ1-1; TRBD1 might be the D (5 bases). The V and J ends lost 2 bases and 1 base respectively, with 5 bases between them. CDR3 size: 13 residues. Germline CDR1 is MNHEY and CDR2 is SVGAGI. The DNA of the CDR3 is TGTGCCAGCAGTTACGGACAGAACACTGAAGCTTTCTTT. Translated: CASSYGQNTEAFF.

The chain joins TRBV27 to TRBJ2-1; tentatively, D is TRBD1 (6 bases). V gave up 4 bases and J gave up 2 bases, with 15 bases separating them. Germline V gene data show CDR1 as MNHEY and CDR2 as SMNVEV (reference sequence). The CDR3 extends over 16 amino acids. CDR3 bases: TGTGCCAGCAGTTCCATAATGACAGGAACCTACAATGAGCAGTTCTTC. Translation gives CASSSIMTGTYNEQFF.

The CDR3 bases are TGTGCCAGCAGACGGACCGGGAGAAATCAGCCCCAGCATTTT. Protein product: CASRRTGRNQPQHF. The V call is TRBV6-5, the J call TRBJ1-5; no firm D call. The germline CDR1 and CDR2 sequences are MNHEY and SVGAGI. The V and J ends lost 6 bases and 4 bases respectively, with 13 bases between them. The length of the CDR3 is 14 residues.

Comment on this clone: The germline gene is not matched at one end of the junction; a read error may be the cause. In nucleotides, the CDR3 is TGCAGCGCTCCGACTAGCGGCAAAGCGGTCTTC. This codes for CSAPTSGKAVF. The V call is TRBV29-1, the J call TRBJ2-1; TRBD2 aligns across 9 bases. In germline, CDR1 is SQVTM, CDR2 ANQGSEA. CDR3 size: 11 residues.

The chain recombines TRBV28 with TRBJ2-3; no clear D. V lost 3 bases and J 0 bases, leaving 7 bases between the germline ends. Germline CDR1 and CDR2: MDHEN and SYDVKM. The CDR3 length is 14 residues. The CDR3 here is CASSFHSSTDTQYF. In DNA form, the CDR3 reads TGTGCCAGCAGTTTTCATAGTAGCACAGATACGCAGTATTTT.

This clone was seen just once. The gene calls are TRBV27 and TRBJ2-6; D not certain. This CDR3 is built from 14 residues. Germline CDR1 reads MNHEY; CDR2 reads SMNVEV (reference sequence). V shed 3 bases and J shed 2 bases, with 5 bases lying between them. The CDR3 DNA follows: TGTGCCAGCAGTTTTGGTGCTGGGGCCAACGTCCTGACTTTC. It is translated as CASSFGAGANVLTF. The full variable domain, in which reference TRBV27 and TRBJ2-6 provide the parts outside the CDR3, is EAQVTQNPRYLITVTGKKLTVTCSQNMNHEYMSWYRQDPGLGLRQIYYSMNVEVTDKGDVPEGYKVSRKEKRNFPLILESPSPNQTSLYFCASSFGAGANVLTFGAGSRLTVL.

Here the CDR3 reads CASSFGRASPSGNTIYF. In DNA, the CDR3 is TGTGCCAGCAGCTTCGGCAGGGCCTCACCCTCTGGAAACACCATATATTTT. This sequence joins TRBV13 and TRBJ1-3; tentative D call: TRBD1 (5 bases). The CDR3 runs to 17 residues. The ends were cut back, 3 bases at V and 0 bases at J, with 15 bases in the middle. Per germline, CDR1 PRHDT and CDR2 FYEKMQ (reference sequence).

This chain connects TRBV15 to TRBJ2-7; a weak D match, TRBD1 (6 bases). The CDR3 runs 14 residues. Germline CDR1 is LNHNV and CDR2 is YYDKDF (reference sequence). Trimming pared 3 bases from V and 3 bases from J, leaving 12 bases between. The CDR3 DNA reads TGTGCCACCAGCAGTATAGACAGGCGCTACGAGCAGTACTTC. It specifies CATSSIDRRYEQYF.

The chain links TRBV4-2 to TRBJ2-7, with 10 bases aligning to TRBD2. J was trimmed by 3 bases and V by 4 bases; bases with no gene match: 6. This CDR3 comprises 15 residues. From germline, CDR1 is LGHNA and CDR2 YNFKEQ. The CDR3 here is CASSPPLAGDYEQYF. The CDR3 DNA reads TGTGCCAGCAGCCCCCCTCTAGCGGGAGACTACGAGCAGTACTTC.

The CDR3: CASSLVAGGNNEQFF. For the CDR3, the DNA is TGTGCCAGCAGCTTAGTAGCGGGAGGCAACAATGAGCAGTTCTTC. J is TRBJ2-1 and V is TRBV11-3, with 10 bases lining up with TRBD2. Germline values: CDR1 SGHNT, CDR2 YENEEA. V lost 1 base, J lost 5 bases, and 2 bases stayed unmatched. The CDR3 has 15 residues. The complete variable domain, with remaining parts taken from reference TRBV11-3 and TRBJ2-1, reads EAGVVQSPRYKIIEKKQPVAFWCNPISGHNTLYWYLQNLGQGPELLIRYENEEAVDDSQLPKDRFSAERLKGVDSTLKIQPAELGDSAVYLCASSLVAGGNNEQFFGPGTRLTVL.

This sequence joins TRBV7-9 and TRBJ2-1; 7 positions agree with TRBD2. Trimming took 5 bases from V and 7 from J; bases not matched to a gene: 14. Germline CDR1 SEHNR, CDR2 FQNEAQ (reference sequence). The CDR3 is 16 amino acids. The CDR3 nucleotides are TGTGCCAGCAGCCCCCAGACGGGAGGACCGGTGAATGAGCAGTTCTTC. Amino acid sequence: CASSPQTGGPVNEQFF. The variable domain in full, with the rest retrieved from reference TRBV7-9 and TRBJ2-1, is DTGVSQNPRHKITKRGQNVTFRCDPISEHNRLYWYRQTLGQGPEFLTYFQNEAQLEKSRLLSDRFSAERPKGSFSTLEIQRTEQGDSAMYLCASSPQTGGPVNEQFFGPGTRLTVL.

CDR3 DNA: TGTGCCAGCAGGGAAATTGGGTGGCGGCAAGAGACCCAGTACTTC. Protein product: CASREIGWRQETQYF. The chain recombines TRBV2 with TRBJ2-5; the D is unclear. V dropped 6 bases and J dropped 2 bases, with 16 bases sitting between them. Germline V gene lookup returns CDR1 SNHLY and CDR2 FYNNEI. This CDR3 is built from 15 residues.